The text below deals with one T cell receptor (beta chain). This record belongs to a study of blood T cell repertoires in COVID-19. Study context: Donors in the United States, Italy and Spain gave samples during acute or convalescent COVID-19. In each case, the material was cDNA or gDNA derived from T cells, B-cell-depleted T cells, or PBMCs.

Patients of the Seattle cohort, enrolled during active infection, were followed longitudinally. The germline gives CDR1 SGHTA, CDR2 FQGNSA. The CDR3 is 13 amino acids. The V and J ends lost 6 bases and 2 bases respectively, with 11 bases between them. As originally analysed: Estimated nucleated cell counts came from reference gene primer amplification. Libraries were prepared by immunoSEQ multiplex PCR; TCRdb keeps only in-frame clonotypes and omits some of them. V, J and clone size reflect that table, while D and trimming were determined from the DNA. Among more than 95,000 clones listed, around 90% were seen once.

The chain couples TRBV7-2 to TRBJ2-7; unclear D gene. The material sequenced was peripheral blood. This TCR came from a man aged 45-60 years with COVID-19, enrolled during active disease. The CDR3 loop is CASRPYSTYEQYF. The CDR3 DNA reads TGTGCCAGCAGACCGTACAGTACCTACGAGCAGTACTTC.